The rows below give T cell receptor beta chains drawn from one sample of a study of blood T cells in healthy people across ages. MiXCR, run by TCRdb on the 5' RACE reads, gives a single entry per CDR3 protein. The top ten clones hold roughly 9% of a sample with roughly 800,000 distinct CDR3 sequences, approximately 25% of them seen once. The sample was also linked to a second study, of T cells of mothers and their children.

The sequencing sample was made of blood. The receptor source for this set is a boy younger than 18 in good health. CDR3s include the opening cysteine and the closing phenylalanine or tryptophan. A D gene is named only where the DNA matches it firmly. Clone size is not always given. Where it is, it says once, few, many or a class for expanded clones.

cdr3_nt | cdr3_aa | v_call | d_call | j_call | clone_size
TGTGCCATCAGGGCCGGTACAGGGTCCCAAGAGACCCAGTACTTC | CAIRAGTGSQETQYF | TRBV10-3 | . | TRBJ2-5 | .
TGTGCCAGCAGCCACGGTAGCAATCAGCCCCAGCATTTT | CASSHGSNQPQHF | TRBV3-1 | . | TRBJ1-5 | few
TGTGCCAGCAGCTTAAGGACTGGGAGGATCCAAGAGACCCAGTACTTC | CASSLRTGRIQETQYF | TRBV28 | . | TRBJ2-5 | few
TGTGCCAGCAATACCTACGAACAGGGTCTTGTTAATGAAAAACTGTTTTTT | CASNTYEQGLVNEKLFF | TRBV2 | . | TRBJ1-4 | .
TGTGCCAGCAGCTCTAAGGAGGGACAGCAAGAGACCCAGTACTTC | CASSSKEGQQETQYF | TRBV21-1 | . | TRBJ2-5 | many
TGTGCCACCAGTGATGGGAAATACAATGAGCAGTTCTTC | CATSDGKYNEQFF | TRBV24-1 | . | TRBJ2-1 | .
TGTGCCAGCAGCCTTCGTGGGGATGTAGGAGAGACCCAGTACTTC | CASSLRGDVGETQYF | TRBV9 | . | TRBJ2-5 | .
TGCAGCGTGAGGGTCCTCAGCACAGATACGCAGTATTTT | CSVRVLSTDTQYF | TRBV29-1 | . | TRBJ2-3 | few
TGTGCCAGCAGTGATGCGGGTGAGCAGTTCTTC | CASSDAGEQFF | TRBV6-1 | . | TRBJ2-1 | .
TGTGCCAGCAGCTTAGCCGGGCAGAAAGAGACCCAGTACTTC | CASSLAGQKETQYF | TRBV7-6 | . | TRBJ2-5 | .
TGTGCCAGCAGAGCTAGCGGGATTGAGACCCAGTACTTC | CASRASGIETQYF | TRBV2 | TRBD2 | TRBJ2-5 | few
TGTGCCAGCAGCCAGTTAGCAGGCGGGGAGCTGTTTTTT | CASSQLAGGELFF | TRBV4-2 | . | TRBJ2-2 | .
TGTGCCAGCACCCGCAGGTGGGGACAGGGGGTTGTGGGTCAGCCCCAGCATTTT | CASTRRWGQGVVGQPQHF | TRBV28 | TRBD1 | TRBJ1-5 | .
TGTGCCAGCAGCTGGATGGGTCGCGACACCGGGGAGCTGTTTTTT | CASSWMGRDTGELFF | TRBV6-2/TRBV6-3 | . | TRBJ2-2 | few
TGCAGTGCTAGAGATCCGGGCCTAGCGGGAGGCCGTGGTACGCAGTATTTT | CSARDPGLAGGRGTQYF | TRBV20-1 | TRBD2 | TRBJ2-3 | few
TGCAGCGTTGACTCCGCCGTGGACAGGGATTTTGCTGAAGCTTTCTTT | CSVDSAVDRDFAEAFF | TRBV29-1 | TRBD1 | TRBJ1-1 | .
TGTGCCAGCTCACCGGTTGGGACAGAGAACACCGGGGAGCTGTTTTTT | CASSPVGTENTGELFF | TRBV18 | TRBD1 | TRBJ2-2 | .
TGTGCCAGCCGGGATAGCGGGAGGGCCCCAGATACGCAGTATTTT | CASRDSGRAPDTQYF | TRBV6-6 | TRBD2 | TRBJ2-3 | .
TGTGCCAGCTCAGACCCGTACACGAGGGCAGATACGCGGTATTTT | CASSDPYTRADTRYF | TRBV12-3/TRBV12-4 | . | TRBJ2-3 | .
TGCGCCAGCAGCTTGACCCCCAGGGATGGTGCGACCCAGTACTTC | CASSLTPRDGATQYF | TRBV5-1 | . | TRBJ2-5 | .
TGTGCCAGCAGCAAATACTCTTCCTCCACAGGAGGCCGGGAGACCCAGTACTTC | CASSKYSSSTGGRETQYF | TRBV3-1 | . | TRBJ2-5 | few
TGTGCCAGCAGCGCGACGACCGGGACTTATCATTCACCCCTCCACTTT | CASSATTGTYHSPLHF | TRBV9 | . | TRBJ1-6 | .
TGTGCCAGCGGCAAGGGGGACAGGGGTTACAATGAGCAGTTCTTC | CASGKGDRGYNEQFF | TRBV6-2/TRBV6-3 | TRBD1 | TRBJ2-1 | .
TGTGCCAGCAGTGCCGAGAAGGACGTCTACGAGCAGTACTTC | CASSAEKDVYEQYF | TRBV6-5 | . | TRBJ2-7 | few
TGTGCCAGCAGTAGGGTGGGGCGAGAGACCCAGTACTTC | CASSRVGRETQYF | TRBV7-2 | . | TRBJ2-5 | few
TGTGCCGGCAGTAAGGTTGAAGCGTGGGGACAAGAGACCCAGTACTTC | CAGSKVEAWGQETQYF | TRBV12-3/TRBV12-4 | . | TRBJ2-5 | .
TGTGCCAGCAGTTTGGTGGCGGAAGTCTCTGGGGCCAACGTCCTGACTTTC | CASSLVAEVSGANVLTF | TRBV27 | . | TRBJ2-6 | .
TGTGCCACCAGTGATTTGAACTACGGGACCCAGTACTTC | CATSDLNYGTQYF | TRBV24-1 | . | TRBJ2-5 | .
TGTGCCAGCAGCTACGATGCCGTCGTTACCCAGTACTTC | CASSYDAVVTQYF | TRBV7-2 | . | TRBJ2-5 | .
TGCAGCGTTCCTGGGGTGGAGGCTAATGAAAAACTGTTTTTT | CSVPGVEANEKLFF | TRBV29-1 | . | TRBJ1-4 | few
TGCGCCAGCAGCCAAGTCCTGAGGGGTAGCGGAGGAGATACGCAGTATTTT | CASSQVLRGSGGDTQYF | TRBV4-1 | . | TRBJ2-3 | few
TGCGCCAGCAGCCAGACCGTAGTGGCAGCCGCCGAGCAGTACTTC | CASSQTVVAAAEQYF | TRBV4-1 | . | TRBJ2-7 | few
TGTGCCAGCAGCTTAGGGGCCGGGACAGGGAAGGCCGGGGAGCTGTTTTTT | CASSLGAGTGKAGELFF | TRBV7-2 | TRBD1 | TRBJ2-2 | .
TGCAGCGTTGAAGGCCTGACAGAAGGAAATGAGCAGTTCTTC | CSVEGLTEGNEQFF | TRBV29-1 | . | TRBJ2-1 | .
TGTGCCAGCAGCTTAGCCGGGGGGGGGACCAAAAACATTCAGTACTTC | CASSLAGGGTKNIQYF | TRBV11-2 | TRBD2 | TRBJ2-4 | .
TGTGCCAGCAGCTCCGGGACTAGCGGGCGATCCTACGAGCAGTACTTC | CASSSGTSGRSYEQYF | TRBV7-9 | TRBD2 | TRBJ2-7 | .
TGTGCCGGCGGCCCCTACAATGAGCAGTTCTTC | CAGGPYNEQFF | TRBV28 | . | TRBJ2-1 | .
TGCACAATAACCCGGGACGACACCTTGGAGACCCAGTACTTC | CTITRDDTLETQYF | TRBV29-1 | . | TRBJ2-5 | few
TGCAGCGCCCTGACAGGGGACGAGCAGTACTTC | CSALTGDEQYF | TRBV29-1 | TRBD1 | TRBJ2-7 | few
TGCGCCAGCAGCCAAGAGAACAGGGTCTACGGGCAGTACTTC | CASSQENRVYGQYF | TRBV4-1 | . | TRBJ2-7 | .
TGTGCCACCAGCAGGAACACAGGGGGCTACGAGCAGTACTTC | CATSRNTGGYEQYF | TRBV15 | TRBD1 | TRBJ2-7 | .
TGTGCCAGCAGCCAAGACAGATCCACCGGGGAGCTGTTTTTT | CASSQDRSTGELFF | TRBV3-1 | . | TRBJ2-2 | .
TGTGCCAGCAGTTTTCGGAGGACAGGCTACGAGCAGTACTTC | CASSFRRTGYEQYF | TRBV27 | TRBD1 | TRBJ2-7 | .
TGTGCCAGCAGTTTGGTCAGGGGGCGACCCTACGAGCAGTACTTC | CASSLVRGRPYEQYF | TRBV27 | TRBD1 | TRBJ2-7 | few
TGTGCCAGCAGCTTAGAGGGGACTAGCGGGAGGAATACGCAGTATTTT | CASSLEGTSGRNTQYF | TRBV7-3 | TRBD2 | TRBJ2-3 | .
TGTGCCAGCAGTTTAGCTTGGAACTATGGCTACACCTTC | CASSLAWNYGYTF | TRBV12-3/TRBV12-4 | . | TRBJ1-2 | few
TGTGCCAGCAGCCCGCGACAGGGCTTAGGCTACACCTTC | CASSPRQGLGYTF | TRBV6-1 | TRBD1 | TRBJ1-2 | .
TGCGCCAGCAGCTTACCTAGCGGGGCTCCACCCTACGAGCAGTACTTC | CASSLPSGAPPYEQYF | TRBV5-1 | TRBD2 | TRBJ2-7 | .
TGCAGTGCTTCGGTGACAATCTCCTACGAGCAGTACTTC | CSASVTISYEQYF | TRBV20-1 | . | TRBJ2-7 | few
TGTGCCATCAAGAAGGACCCAACTTACGAGCAGTACTTC | CAIKKDPTYEQYF | TRBV10-3 | . | TRBJ2-7 | few
TGTGCCAGCAGGTCATCTATTACGGGTAATACGCAGTATTTT | CASRSSITGNTQYF | TRBV6-5 | . | TRBJ2-3 | few
TGTGCCAGCAGTTTCCTGGGTAGGGGGCCTGAAGCTTTCTTT | CASSFLGRGPEAFF | TRBV28 | TRBD1 | TRBJ1-1 | .
TGTGCCAGCACCCAATGGGCGGCGAACACCGGGGAGCTGTTTTTT | CASTQWAANTGELFF | TRBV2 | . | TRBJ2-2 | .
TGTGCCACCAGCAGGCTGAGGGACAGCCTGGGCGAGCAGTACTTC | CATSRLRDSLGEQYF | TRBV15 | TRBD1 | TRBJ2-7 | .
TGTGCCAGCAGTGACGAGGGGTCAATTTCACCCCTCCACTTT | CASSDEGSISPLHF | TRBV6-1 | . | TRBJ1-6 | many
TGTGCCAGCACCCAGAGGGACGAGCAGTACTTC | CASTQRDEQYF | TRBV28 | . | TRBJ2-7 | .
TGTGCCAGCAGCTTAAACGACGGTGAAGCTTTCTTT | CASSLNDGEAFF | TRBV7-9 | . | TRBJ1-1 | few
TGTGCCAGCAGCCGGATACGGACAGCCGCTGGGGCCAACGTCCTGACTTTC | CASSRIRTAAGANVLTF | TRBV7-2 | . | TRBJ2-6 | .
TGTGCCAGCAGCTTGGGACTAGAATGGGAGACCCAGTACTTC | CASSLGLEWETQYF | TRBV5-5 | . | TRBJ2-5 | .